Given below is one T cell receptor (beta chain) in context. Only in-frame clones appear in the TCRdb table, and some are missing; sequencing was by immunoSEQ multiplex PCR. The sample contains around 78,000 clones, 88% of which appear only once. The trim removed 1 base at V and 5 bases at J, leaving 4 bases unmatched. This CDR3 contains 15 residues. In germline, CDR1 is SGHTA, CDR2 FQGNSA. The data originate from a study of blood T cell repertoires in COVID-19. Study summary: Samples representing acute and convalescent COVID-19 were sourced from the United States, Italy and Spain.

The sample comprised peripheral blood. This sequence joins TRBV7-2 and TRBJ2-1, with 8 bases identical to TRBD2. The clonotype comes from a man aged 50 to 59 with active COVID-19. The CDR3 DNA sequence: TGTGCCAGCAGCTTAGACGGGAGGGCCGACAATGAGCAGTTCTTC. Translating it yields CASSLDGRADNEQFF.